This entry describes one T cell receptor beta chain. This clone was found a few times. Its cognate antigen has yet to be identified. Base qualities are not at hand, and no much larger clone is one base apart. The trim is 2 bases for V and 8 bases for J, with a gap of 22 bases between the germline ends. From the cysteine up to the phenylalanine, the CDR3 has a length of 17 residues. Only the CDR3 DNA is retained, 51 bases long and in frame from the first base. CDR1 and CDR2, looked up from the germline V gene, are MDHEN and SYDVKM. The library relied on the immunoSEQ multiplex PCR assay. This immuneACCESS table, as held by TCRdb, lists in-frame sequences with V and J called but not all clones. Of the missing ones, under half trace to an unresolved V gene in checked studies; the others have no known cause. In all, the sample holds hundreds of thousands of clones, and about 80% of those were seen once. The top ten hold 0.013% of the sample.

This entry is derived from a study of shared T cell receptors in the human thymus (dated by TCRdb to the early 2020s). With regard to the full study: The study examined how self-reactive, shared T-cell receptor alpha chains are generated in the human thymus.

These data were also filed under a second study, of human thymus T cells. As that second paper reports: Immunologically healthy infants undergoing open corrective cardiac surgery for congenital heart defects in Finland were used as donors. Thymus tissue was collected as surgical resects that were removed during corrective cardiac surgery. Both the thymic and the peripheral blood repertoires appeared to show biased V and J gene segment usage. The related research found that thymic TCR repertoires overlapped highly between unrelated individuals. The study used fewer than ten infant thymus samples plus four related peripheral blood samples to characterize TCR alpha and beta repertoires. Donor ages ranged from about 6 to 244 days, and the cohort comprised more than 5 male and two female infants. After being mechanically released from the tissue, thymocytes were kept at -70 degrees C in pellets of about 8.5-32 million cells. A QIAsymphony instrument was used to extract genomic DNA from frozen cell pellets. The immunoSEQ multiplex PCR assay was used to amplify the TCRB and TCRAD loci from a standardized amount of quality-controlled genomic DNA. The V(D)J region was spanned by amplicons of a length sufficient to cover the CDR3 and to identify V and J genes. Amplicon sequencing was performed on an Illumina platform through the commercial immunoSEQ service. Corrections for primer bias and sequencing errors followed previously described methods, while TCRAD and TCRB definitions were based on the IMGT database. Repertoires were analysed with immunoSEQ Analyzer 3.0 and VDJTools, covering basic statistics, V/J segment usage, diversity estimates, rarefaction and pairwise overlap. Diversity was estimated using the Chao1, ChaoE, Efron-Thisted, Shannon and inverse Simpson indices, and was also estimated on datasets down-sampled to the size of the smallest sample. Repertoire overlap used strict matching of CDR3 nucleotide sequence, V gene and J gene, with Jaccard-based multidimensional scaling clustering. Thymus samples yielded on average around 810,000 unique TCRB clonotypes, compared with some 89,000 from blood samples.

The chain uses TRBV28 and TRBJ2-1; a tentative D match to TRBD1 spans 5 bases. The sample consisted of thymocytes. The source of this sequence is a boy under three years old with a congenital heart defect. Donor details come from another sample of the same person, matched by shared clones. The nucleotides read TGTGCCAGCAGTTTAGGCAGGGTAGGGGAACAACAGGATGAGCAGTTCTTC. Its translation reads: CASSLGRVGEQQDEQFF.